This T cell receptor (beta chain) was documented in a study of cytomegalovirus exposure and HLA in healthy donors. As for the study in general: HLA-typed donors were the source of about 85 million unique TCRs held in an early data release.

A multiplex PCR was run with 60 Vbeta primers and 13 Jbeta primers. Using immunoSEQ multiplex PCR, the repertoire was profiled, and TCRdb retains in-frame clones only, with some absent. The table records about 67,000 clones, over 75% of them present only once. A single count supports this clone. V lost 6 bases to trimming and J lost 4 bases; unmatched junction nucleotides: 10. The germline CDR1 and CDR2 sequences are MNHNY and SVGAGI (reference sequence). There are 16 residues in the CDR3. Sequencing was carried out using PBMCs. The V call is TRBV6-6, the J call TRBJ1-3; 9 bases match TRBD1. This TCR was sampled from a woman aged 25 to 39 in good health and CMV-seropositive. This CDR3 is CASRPSGQGTGNTIYF. The CDR3 region has the DNA TGTGCCAGCAGGCCCTCGGGACAGGGTACAGGAAACACCATATATTTT.